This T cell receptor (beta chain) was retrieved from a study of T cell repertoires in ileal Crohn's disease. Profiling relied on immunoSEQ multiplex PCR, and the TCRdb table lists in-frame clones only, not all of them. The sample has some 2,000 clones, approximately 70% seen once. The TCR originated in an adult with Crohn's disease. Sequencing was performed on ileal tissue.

The CDR3 coding sequence is TGCAGCGCCATCAACCGGGATGGAGCTTTCTTT. This translates into CSAINRDGAFF. The chain joins TRBV29-1 to TRBJ1-1, with D hard to call. The CDR3 sequence is 11 residues long. Germline loops: CDR1 SQVTM, CDR2 ANQGSEA. Trimming took 7 bases from V and 10 from J, leaving 16 bases between them.